One sample yielded the 24 T cell receptor beta chains listed below, sequenced in a study of CD8 T cells in Susac syndrome. RNA totalling 0.5 to 1 ug underwent reverse transcription with random hexamers. TCRdb reanalysed the immunoSEQ multiplex PCR reads using MiXCR and keeps one entry per CDR3 protein. This sample yields about 150,000 distinct CDR3 sequences, of which approximately 95% are seen a single time; around 0.09% belongs to the top ten. Material for sequencing was CD4+ T cells from PBMCs. The receptors were gathered from a human donor with multiple sclerosis.

CDR3 amino acids: CASSLGQGMDGYTF. The DNA for the CDR3 is TGTGCCAGCTCACTTGGACAGGGGATGGATGGCTACACCTTC. The chain recombines TRBV18 with TRBJ1-2, with 9 bases aligning to TRBD1. The germline CDR1 and CDR2 sequences are KGHSH and LQKENI. Trimming cost V 4 bases and J 6 bases; bases outside gene matches: 6. This CDR3 comprises 14 residues. The full variable domain, in which reference TRBV18 and TRBJ1-2 provide the parts outside the CDR3, is NAGVMQNPRHLVRRRGQEARLRCSPMKGHSHVYWYRQLPEEGLKFMVYLQKENIIDESGMPKERFSAEFPKEGPSILRIQQVVRGDSAAYFCASSLGQGMDGYTFGSGTRLTVV.

This rearrangement joins TRBV5-1 to TRBJ2-2; D is undetermined. The CDR3 is 15 amino acids. Trimming removed 0 bases from V and 4 bases from J, with 10 bases in between. The germline gives CDR1 SGHRS, CDR2 YFSETQ. CDR3 sequence reads: CASSLAGVSTGELFF. Here the CDR3 DNA reads TGCGCCAGCAGCTTGGCTGGGGTTAGCACCGGGGAGCTGTTTTTT.

The chain employs TRBV7-2 and TRBJ2-7; TRBD2 might be the D (6 bases). Looked up from germline, CDR1 is SGHTA and CDR2 is FQGNSA. The CDR3 totals 13 residues. The V end was cut by 4 bases, the J end by 4 bases, with 11 bases between. CDR3 coding DNA: TGTGCCAGCAGCTCCGGGAGCCGATACGAGCAGTACTTC. As protein: CASSSGSRYEQYF.

V and J are TRBV2 and TRBJ2-3; the match to TRBD1 covers 8 bases. The V and J ends lost 6 bases and 4 bases, in that order; junction bases with no gene match: 3. CDR3 length: 13 residues. Per the germline V gene, CDR1 is SNHLY and CDR2 is FYNNEI. Written as DNA, the CDR3 is TGTGCCAGCAGGACAGGGGTCGCAGATACGCAGTATTTT. It translates to CASRTGVADTQYF.

This chain joins TRBV29-1 and TRBJ1-3; no firm D call. V was trimmed by 4 bases and J by 0 bases, leaving 10 bases between them. Germline V gene lookup returns CDR1 SQVTM and CDR2 ANQGSEA. This CDR3 contains 14 residues. CDR3 in amino acids: CSVVPGDSGNTIYF. CDR3 nucleotides: TGCAGCGTTGTCCCAGGAGACTCTGGAAACACCATATATTTT. The whole variable domain, filled in from reference TRBV29-1 and TRBJ1-3, reads SAVISQKPSRDICQRGTSLTIQCQVDSQVTMMFWYRQQPGQSLTLIATANQGSEATYESGFVIDKFPISRPNLTFSTLTVSNMSPEDSSIYLCSVVPGDSGNTIYFGEGSWLTVV.

The J gene is TRBJ2-2, the V gene TRBV20-1, with D perhaps matching TRBD2 (6 bases). The CDR3 length is 16 residues. Germline V CDR1 and CDR2: DFQATT, SNEGSKA (reference sequence). Trimming took off 2 bases at V and 4 bases at J, with 17 bases between the two ends. CDR3 protein: CSARPPGTQITGELFF. CDR3 nucleotides: TGCAGTGCTAGACCACCCGGGACTCAAATCACCGGGGAGCTGTTTTTT.

J is TRBJ2-3 and V is TRBV20-1, with a weak D call TRBD2 (6 bases). The CDR3 contains 14 residues. V was trimmed by 5 bases and J by 3 bases, leaving 15 bases between them. Germline CDR1 DFQATT, CDR2 SNEGSKA (reference sequence). CDR3 sequence (DNA): TGCAGTGCTGTAACGGCCGGGGGAACAGATACGCAGTATTTT. It codes for CSAVTAGGTDTQYF.

This chain links TRBV10-2 with TRBJ2-3; 8 bases line up with TRBD2. CDR3 length: 13 amino acids. The germline CDR1 and CDR2 sequences are WSHSY and SAAADI. V lost 6 bases to trimming and J lost 6 bases; unmatched junction nucleotides: 5. The CDR3: CASRQAGVDTQYF. The CDR3 coding sequence is TGCGCCAGCAGGCAAGCGGGGGTCGATACGCAGTATTTT.

The chain links TRBV6-5 to TRBJ1-2; possibly TRBD1 for D (5 bases). CDR3 length: 14 residues. Germline V lookup: CDR1 MNHEY, CDR2 SVGAGI. The germline V and J ends were trimmed by 6 bases and 2 bases, with 13 bases remaining between them. This chain's CDR3 is CASRKSGDNYGYTF. CDR3 nucleotide sequence: TGTGCCAGCAGAAAAAGCGGGGACAACTATGGCTACACCTTC.

V is TRBV18 and J is TRBJ2-2; D is possibly TRBD2 (6 bases). CDR3 length: 17 amino acids. With 2 bases removed from V and 0 bases from J, the gap between germline ends came to 13 bases. The V gene's germline CDR1 is KGHSH and CDR2 LQKENI. CDR3 sequence: CASSPGHGGTNTGELFF. CDR3 nucleotides: TGTGCCAGCTCACCAGGTCACGGCGGGACGAACACCGGGGAGCTGTTTTTT.

The genes are TRBV2 and TRBJ1-2, with D unresolved. Trimming took 10 bases from V and 7 from J, leaving 13 bases between them. CDR1 and CDR2 (germline): SNHLY, FYNNEI. The CDR3 loop spans 11 amino acids. The CDR3 reads CAIGQKGGYTF. CDR3 DNA: TGTGCCATAGGGCAGAAAGGTGGCTACACCTTC. The full variable domain, rest sourced from reference TRBV2 and TRBJ1-2, is EPEVTQTPSHQVTQMGQEVILRCVPISNHLYFYWYRQILGQKVEFLVSFYNNEISEKSEIFDDQFSVERPDGSNFTLKIRSTKLEDSAMYFCAIGQKGGYTFGSGTRLTVV.

This clonotype has only one observation. V is TRBV12-3 or TRBV12-4 and J is TRBJ2-7; 9 nucleotides match TRBD1. The length of the CDR3 is 16 residues. The junction had 11 bases not matched to a gene; V was cut back by 6 bases and J by 2 bases. This CDR3 is CASSLGSGTGPYEQYF. The CDR3 DNA reads TGTGCCAGCAGCCTGGGGTCCGGGACAGGGCCCTACGAGCAGTACTTC.

The genes are TRBV2 and TRBJ2-3, with 15 bases matching TRBD2. The CDR3 is 15 amino acids. Trimming took 6 bases from V and 4 from J; bases not matched to a gene: 2. Per the germline V gene, CDR1 is SNHLY and CDR2 is FYNNEI. CDR3: CASSGTSGRSDTQYF. CDR3 nucleotide sequence: TGTGCCAGCAGCGGGACTAGCGGGAGGTCAGATACGCAGTATTTT.

V and J are TRBV25-1 and TRBJ2-1, with TRBD2 as a possible D gene (5 bases). Germline CDR1 reads MGHDK; CDR2 reads SYGVNS. Trimming pared 5 bases from V and 0 bases from J, leaving 11 bases between. The CDR3 is 15 residues long. The DNA for the CDR3 is TGTGCCAGCAGTAGTTTGGGAGCCTCCTACAATGAGCAGTTCTTC. This encodes CASSSLGASYNEQFF.

V usage is TRBV29-1 and J usage is TRBJ2-1; 7 positions match TRBD1. V was pared by 5 bases and J by 4 bases, with 5 bases of the junction left unmatched. CDR1 SQVTM and CDR2 ANQGSEA come from the germline V gene. The CDR3 loop spans 13 amino acids. Here the CDR3 DNA reads TGCAGCGTTTTCCAGGGACAGTACAATGAGCAGTTCTTC. Protein sequence: CSVFQGQYNEQFF.

The chain uses TRBV5-1 and TRBJ1-1; TRBD1 matches at 8 bases. J lost 5 bases, V lost 7 bases, and 16 bases had no gene match. Germline values: CDR1 SGHRS, CDR2 YFSETQ. The CDR3 consists of 16 residues. The CDR3 sequence: CASRQAGGPEGTEAFF. Here the CDR3 DNA reads TGCGCCAGCCGTCAGGCAGGGGGCCCCGAGGGAACTGAAGCTTTCTTT.

The rearrangement uses TRBV5-4 and TRBJ1-1; no clear D gene. Trimming took 6 bases from V and 1 from J, leaving 10 bases between them. The CDR3 has 13 residues. Germline CDR1 SGHNT, CDR2 YYREEE (reference sequence). The CDR3 DNA sequence: TGTGCCAGCACGCCGACTCAGAACACTGAAGCTTTCTTT. It specifies CASTPTQNTEAFF.

The chain links TRBV5-4 to TRBJ2-3; 12 bases are a match to TRBD2. The CDR3 is 14 amino acids. After removal of 2 bases from V and 6 bases from J, the junction contained 1 base not matched to a gene. In germline, CDR1 is SGHNT, CDR2 YYREEE (reference sequence). The DNA for the CDR3 is TGTGCCAGCAGCTTTACTAGCGGGAGGGATACGCAGTATTTT. Its protein is CASSFTSGRDTQYF.

This chain uses TRBV20-1 with TRBJ2-7; the match to TRBD2 covers 8 bases. V lost 6 bases, J lost 4 bases, and 11 bases stayed unmatched. CDR1 is DFQATT and CDR2 is SNEGSKA in the germline V gene (reference sequence). The CDR3 sequence is 14 residues long. The CDR3 reads CSALRSGRRYEQYF. CDR3 in DNA: TGCAGTGCCCTGAGGAGCGGGAGAAGATACGAGCAGTACTTC.

J is TRBJ2-7 and V is TRBV7-9, with D uncertain. The CDR3 length is 13 residues. Germline V lookup: CDR1 SEHNR, CDR2 FQNEAQ (reference sequence). V shed 6 bases and J shed 6 bases, with 15 bases lying between them. The CDR3 here is CASSETLIGEQYF. CDR3 DNA sequence: TGTGCCAGCAGTGAAACCCTCATCGGCGAGCAGTACTTC. The full variable domain, in which reference TRBV7-9 and TRBJ2-7 provide the parts outside the CDR3, is DTGVSQNPRHKITKRGQNVTFRCDPISEHNRLYWYRQTLGQGPEFLTYFQNEAQLEKSRLLSDRFSAERPKGSFSTLEIQRTEQGDSAMYLCASSETLIGEQYFGPGTRLTVT.

The chain couples TRBV19 to TRBJ1-5, with 12 bases fitting TRBD1. The CDR3 has 16 residues. Unmatched junction bases numbered 4, after V lost 4 bases and J lost 3 bases. CDR1 LNHDA and CDR2 SQIVND come from the germline V gene (reference sequence). The DNA for the CDR3 is TGTGCCAGTAGTAGGGACAGGGGGCAAGACAATCAGCCCCAGCATTTT. As protein: CASSRDRGQDNQPQHF.

The genes are TRBV12-3 or TRBV12-4 and TRBJ2-7; 13 bases agree with TRBD2. CDR3 length: 16 residues. The J segment lost 3 bases and the V segment lost 1 base, leaving 3 bases of the junction unmatched. CDR3 coding DNA: TGTGCCAGCAGTTTAGGCGGGACTAGCGGGATCTACGAGCAGTACTTC. It is translated as CASSLGGTSGIYEQYF.

In this sample, this clonotype turned up a few times. The V gene is TRBV6-5, the J gene TRBJ2-6; the D gene could be TRBD1 or TRBD2 (5 bases each). This CDR3 contains 15 residues. The germline V gene encodes CDR1 MNHEY and CDR2 SVGAGI. The V end lost 2 bases, the J end lost 2 bases, and 7 bases lay between the germline ends. The DNA for the CDR3 is TGTGCCAGCAGTTACCGGGACCCTGGGGCCAACGTCCTGACTTTC. Its protein is CASSYRDPGANVLTF.

The chain recombines TRBV6-2 or TRBV6-3 with TRBJ2-7; D may be TRBD2 (5 bases). The germline V and J ends were trimmed by 2 bases and 5 bases, with 10 bases remaining between them. CDR3 size: 13 residues. The germline V gene has CDR1 MNHEY and CDR2 SVGEGT. The CDR3 spells CASSYPGVDEQYF. DNA for the CDR3: TGTGCCAGCAGTTACCCCGGGGTCGACGAGCAGTACTTC.